This is a list of T cell receptor beta chains from one sample in a study of shared clonotypes between healthy human individuals. Produced via immunoSEQ multiplex PCR; TCRdb's table is partial and in-frame only. The profile shows around 1.1 million clones, approximately 80% of them singletons. Sequencing input: memory CD4+ T cells from PBMCs. The origin of the receptors is a man aged 18-30 years in good health. Some clones in this sample may be carry-over from other donors' samples. Both conserved end residues are trimmed from each CDR3. Only part of the rows carry a size: once, few, many, or a class if the clone is expanded.

>.|TRBV28|TRBJ1-6
ASSRGFYNSPLH
>.|TRBV28|TRBJ2-3
ASSFAGPPPDTQY
>.|TRBV27|TRBJ2-7
ASSSTAGEQY
>.|TRBV28|TRBJ2-7
ASSATPVYEQY
>.|TRBV5-4|TRBJ2-3
ASSPGGQGGTDTQY
>.|TRBV4-2|TRBJ1-1
ASSQLLTGTTEAF
>.|TRBV10-3|TRBJ1-1
AISESDRTYTEAF
>.|TRBV7-9|TRBJ2-3
ASNRLAGNFDTQY
>.|TRBV6-1|TRBJ2-7
ASSTTRGRYEQY
>.|TRBV6-5|TRBJ1-5
ASSYMGADQPQH
>once|TRBV28|TRBJ1-2
ASSLRDRGYT
>.|TRBV19|TRBJ2-6
ASSDRGFGANVLT
>.|TRBV18|TRBJ2-2
ASSPPRDYWRF
>.|TRBV6-6|TRBJ1-5
ASSSPGGDSNQPQH
>.|TRBV2|TRBJ2-3
ASSGERSDTQY
>.|TRBV19|TRBJ2-7
ASSITGAYEQY
>.|TRBV14|TRBJ2-3
ASSRSQGAIWLDTDTQY
>.|TRBV6-1|TRBJ2-7
ASSERVGRPSSYEQY
>.|TRBV18|TRBJ2-7
ASSVADSYEQY
>.|TRBV28|TRBJ1-5
ASRGRGNQPQH
>.|TRBV5-5|TRBJ2-3
ASSRTLTSGNTDTQY
>few|TRBV4-1|TRBJ1-4
ASSQAGAANEKLF
>.|TRBV6-5|TRBJ2-7
ASRGSTYEQY
>.|TRBV7-2|TRBJ2-5
ASSMGLVETQY
>.|TRBV28|TRBJ2-2
ASSRTSWDTGELF
>.|TRBV18|TRBJ2-4
ASSTQGGLAKNIQY
>.|TRBV9|TRBJ1-2
ASSVGTGDYGYT
>.|TRBV19|TRBJ2-2
ASSIRGRVTGELF
>.|TRBV14|TRBJ1-2
ASSPGLDYGYT
>few|TRBV4-1|TRBJ1-1
ASSQGQGAFTEAF
>.|TRBV19|TRBJ2-3
ASTGWGNTQY
>.|TRBV19|TRBJ1-2
ASTSWTGGGGGYT
>once|TRBV28|TRBJ1-1
ASSFLWERNTEAF
>.|TRBV28|TRBJ1-1
ATHQGGAWTEAF
>many|TRBV19|TRBJ2-6
ASSYSGTGANVLT
>.|TRBV11-2|TRBJ1-1
ASSSRLGVNTEAF
>.|TRBV28|TRBJ2-3
ASSLYRDPRDTQY
>.|TRBV2|TRBJ1-1
ASREDRLDTEAF
>.|TRBV7-3|TRBJ2-3
ASSLNRDRGTDTQY
>.|TRBV11-1|TRBJ1-2
ASTISGPYGYT
>.|TRBV5-1|TRBJ2-5
ASSSLARGMGETQY
>.|TRBV5-4|TRBJ1-2
ASSLESGEGGYT
>.|TRBV11-2|TRBJ2-4
ASSLAWTGEDIQY
>.|TRBV30|TRBJ2-1
AWSVGLAGSINNEQF
>few|TRBV5-4|TRBJ2-3
ASSLGIGGDDTQY
>.|TRBV5-1|TRBJ1-1
ASSLTGGTEAF
>.|TRBV19|TRBJ2-3
ASSRLPRGRSDTQY
>once|TRBV28|TRBJ1-5
ASTQGPQGIQPQH
>.|TRBV7-2|TRBJ2-7
ASSLGGTLYEQY
>few|TRBV28|TRBJ1-1
ASGWSWGTTEAF
>.|TRBV5-1|TRBJ2-3
ASSDPGLGTSDTQY
>many|TRBV5-4|TRBJ1-4
ASSTNIQGHEKLF
>.|TRBV6-1|TRBJ1-1
ASSDFVVRMNTEAF
>.|TRBV7-9|TRBJ1-2
ASSYWYNDGYT
>.|TRBV27|TRBJ2-3
ASSLGLAGATDTQY
>.|TRBV5-1|TRBJ1-1
ASSPGTGIGTEAF
>.|TRBV28|TRBJ1-4
ASSLGTWREKLF
>.|TRBV20-1|TRBJ2-7
STNRAYEQY